The source of this TCR beta chain is a study of cytomegalovirus exposure and HLA in healthy donors. Study results and caveats: In the 130 or so validation repertoires, a later analysis found that first-cohort TCR clusters tended to co-occur.

Assay used: immunoSEQ multiplex PCR; TCRdb lists only in-frame clones, some missing. Of 180,000 or so clones in the sample, about 89% were seen once. Remarks on this clone: The antigen is unknown.

This CDR3 spans 17 amino acids. Sequencing was carried out using PBMCs. This receptor was obtained from a man under 40 in good health and CMV-seropositive. The genes are TRBV12-2 and TRBJ2-1; TRBD2, the table's D call, lacks a check against the DNA. TRBV12-2 is a known pseudogene. CDR3 protein: CASRLAQRVGVVSEQFF. The DNA for the CDR3 is TGTGCAAGTCGCTTAGCGCAACGTGTCGGTGTCGTGAGTGAGCAGTTCTTC.